A single T cell receptor beta chain is shown here with its context. Its specificity is unknown. The length of the CDR3 is 14 residues. J lost 1 base, V lost 6 bases, and 1 base had no gene match. Germline CDR1 reads SNHLY; CDR2 reads FYNNEI. This sample is drawn from a study of T cell repertoires in cytomegalovirus infection. Overall study findings and caveats: In two of eight donors, the top clonotype was HLA-C-restricted CMV-specific. Summed frequency of public TCR beta families distinguished CMV carriers with the relevant HLA.

From the reads, TCRdb called clonotypes with MiXCR, one entry per CDR3 protein. The table has roughly 350,000 distinct CDR3 sequences, about a third seen once; the top ten hold approximately 15%. Sequencing used cultured PBMCs, obtained from culture after CMV antigen stimulation. The chain recombines TRBV2 with TRBJ1-1; TRBD1 matches 11 bases. The clonotype originates from a human donor in good health (CMV status not recorded). Some clones in this sample may be carry-over from other donors' samples. Here the CDR3 DNA reads TGTGCCAGCAGGGGGACAGGGGGGAACACTGAAGCTTTCTTT. This codes for CASRGTGGNTEAFF.